Below are 2 T cell receptor beta chains sequenced from a single sample in a study of identical twins. TCRdb fed the 5' RACE reads into MiXCR, producing one record per CDR3 protein. The table shows some 660,000 distinct CDR3 sequences, with less than 10% occurring only once. These records were also assigned to another study, of yellow fever vaccine responses in identical twins.

The sample taken for sequencing was PBMCs. The origin of the receptors is a woman aged 18-29 years in good health.

This chain connects TRBV6-1 to TRBJ1-5; D uncertain. The CDR3 totals 15 residues. Trimming cost V 6 bases and J 2 bases, with 14 bases left between them. CDR1 is MNHNS and CDR2 is SASEGT in the germline V gene. In DNA form, the CDR3 reads TGTGCCAGCAGCCCGAGTGAGGCGGGCAATCAGCCCCAGCATTTT. It is translated as CASSPSEAGNQPQHF.

The rearrangement uses TRBV6-5 and TRBJ2-7; 11 bases agree with TRBD1. The V gene end was trimmed by 0 bases and the J gene end by 4 bases; junction bases not matched to a gene: 8. Germline loops: CDR1 MNHEY, CDR2 SVGAGI. The CDR3 loop spans 17 amino acids. This CDR3 reads CASSYSITGQGVYEQYF. The CDR3 DNA reads as TGTGCCAGCAGTTACTCGATAACGGGACAGGGGGTTTACGAGCAGTACTTC.